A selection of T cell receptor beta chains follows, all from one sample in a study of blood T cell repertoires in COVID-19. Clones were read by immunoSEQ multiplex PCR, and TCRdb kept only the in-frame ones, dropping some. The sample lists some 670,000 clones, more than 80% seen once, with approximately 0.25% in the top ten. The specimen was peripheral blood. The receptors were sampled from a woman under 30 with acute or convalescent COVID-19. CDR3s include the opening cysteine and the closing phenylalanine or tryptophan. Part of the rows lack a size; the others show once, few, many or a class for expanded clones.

CDR3aa: CASRSRDSKDTQYF
abundance: -
v_gene: TRBV19
j_gene: TRBJ2-3

CDR3aa: CASSQVQGASYEQYF
abundance: -
v_gene: TRBV4-1
j_gene: TRBJ2-7

CDR3aa: CASESGVSGNTIYF
abundance: -
v_gene: TRBV4-1
j_gene: TRBJ1-3

CDR3aa: CASSQQGFQPQHF
abundance: few
v_gene: TRBV19
j_gene: TRBJ1-5

CDR3aa: CASSSLQGSDTQYF
abundance: -
v_gene: TRBV5-1
j_gene: TRBJ2-3

CDR3aa: CASSLSWLNTEAFF
abundance: -
v_gene: TRBV28
j_gene: TRBJ1-1

CDR3aa: CASSITARGNEQFF
abundance: -
v_gene: TRBV19
j_gene: TRBJ2-1

CDR3aa: CASSLVRGSYEQYF
abundance: -
v_gene: TRBV11-2
j_gene: TRBJ2-7

CDR3aa: CASSYESEATYGYTF
abundance: -
v_gene: TRBV6-5
j_gene: TRBJ1-2

CDR3aa: CAWDSTDTQYF
abundance: -
v_gene: TRBV30
j_gene: TRBJ2-3

CDR3aa: CASSQDTGRTDAYNSPLHF
abundance: -
v_gene: TRBV4-2
j_gene: TRBJ1-6

CDR3aa: CASSAPGLAGERTDTQYF
abundance: -
v_gene: TRBV2
j_gene: TRBJ2-3

CDR3aa: CASSATGGGGQYF
abundance: -
v_gene: TRBV2
j_gene: TRBJ2-4

CDR3aa: CASSFLTLVSGNTIYF
abundance: -
v_gene: TRBV7-2
j_gene: TRBJ1-3

CDR3aa: CASSLGVLRDRAYNEQFF
abundance: -
v_gene: TRBV5-6
j_gene: TRBJ2-1

CDR3aa: CASSPGAGGNTGELFF
abundance: -
v_gene: TRBV5-1
j_gene: TRBJ2-2

CDR3aa: CASSGRVGADSPLHF
abundance: -
v_gene: TRBV18
j_gene: TRBJ1-6

CDR3aa: CASLMTDRETYEQYF
abundance: -
v_gene: TRBV10-1
j_gene: TRBJ2-7

CDR3aa: CASSQKNIQYF
abundance: -
v_gene: TRBV6-5
j_gene: TRBJ2-4

CDR3aa: CASSYSTLTGSTEAFF
abundance: -
v_gene: TRBV6-5
j_gene: TRBJ1-1

CDR3aa: CASIARESNQPQHF
abundance: few
v_gene: TRBV25-1
j_gene: TRBJ1-5

CDR3aa: CATQGNYYGYTF
abundance: -
v_gene: TRBV6-6
j_gene: TRBJ1-2

CDR3aa: CASKSWQGEETQYF
abundance: -
v_gene: TRBV2
j_gene: TRBJ2-5

CDR3aa: CASSRRETDTQYF
abundance: -
v_gene: TRBV19
j_gene: TRBJ2-3

CDR3aa: CASSLSPTQNTEAFF
abundance: -
v_gene: TRBV27
j_gene: TRBJ1-1

CDR3aa: CSTGQGARQETQYF
abundance: once
v_gene: TRBV29-1
j_gene: TRBJ2-5

CDR3aa: CASSPDRNEKLFF
abundance: -
v_gene: TRBV6-5
j_gene: TRBJ1-4

CDR3aa: CASSEALLVRLYEQYF
abundance: -
v_gene: TRBV6-1
j_gene: TRBJ2-7

CDR3aa: CASGSGGSYEQYF
abundance: -
v_gene: TRBV27
j_gene: TRBJ2-7

CDR3aa: CAWSSARVDIQYF
abundance: -
v_gene: TRBV30
j_gene: TRBJ2-4

CDR3aa: CASSDSRGASGNTIYF
abundance: -
v_gene: TRBV25-1
j_gene: TRBJ1-3

CDR3aa: CASSWDRGNTEAFF
abundance: few
v_gene: TRBV6-5
j_gene: TRBJ1-1

CDR3aa: CASSIRVDTEAFF
abundance: -
v_gene: TRBV19
j_gene: TRBJ1-1

CDR3aa: CASSKAPNSYGYTF
abundance: -
v_gene: TRBV21-1
j_gene: TRBJ1-2

CDR3aa: CASRGRQGPSYEQYF
abundance: -
v_gene: TRBV2
j_gene: TRBJ2-7

CDR3aa: CASSSHMGQGTSYNSPLHF
abundance: -
v_gene: TRBV5-1
j_gene: TRBJ1-6

CDR3aa: CASSLGGEGYGYTF
abundance: -
v_gene: TRBV7-9
j_gene: TRBJ1-2

CDR3aa: CASSPSFRAGNTEAFF
abundance: -
v_gene: TRBV19
j_gene: TRBJ1-1

CDR3aa: CASSVGAGGYTF
abundance: -
v_gene: TRBV9
j_gene: TRBJ1-2

CDR3aa: CASRTRDRVSYGYTF
abundance: -
v_gene: TRBV27
j_gene: TRBJ1-2

CDR3aa: CWTGSGTEAFF
abundance: -
v_gene: TRBV7-6
j_gene: TRBJ1-1

CDR3aa: CAISGLQGGDTEAFF
abundance: -
v_gene: TRBV10-3
j_gene: TRBJ1-1

CDR3aa: CASSLAWGGTDTQYF
abundance: -
v_gene: TRBV5-6
j_gene: TRBJ2-3

CDR3aa: CAWSADRDYGYTF
abundance: -
v_gene: TRBV30
j_gene: TRBJ1-2

CDR3aa: CASSDSGGLSTDTQYF
abundance: -
v_gene: TRBV6-4
j_gene: TRBJ2-3

CDR3aa: CATSDPETGVGNTIYF
abundance: -
v_gene: TRBV24-1
j_gene: TRBJ1-3

CDR3aa: CASSDSGDRSEQFF
abundance: -
v_gene: TRBV6-4
j_gene: TRBJ2-1

CDR3aa: CSVEGGSQPYEQYF
abundance: -
v_gene: TRBV29-1
j_gene: TRBJ2-7

CDR3aa: CASSKLAGANTGELFF
abundance: -
v_gene: TRBV25-1
j_gene: TRBJ2-2

CDR3aa: CASSLGQGAMAEAFF
abundance: -
v_gene: TRBV7-9
j_gene: TRBJ1-1

CDR3aa: CASSLVLYGQGTPQPQHF
abundance: -
v_gene: TRBV7-9
j_gene: TRBJ1-5

CDR3aa: CASKAGLGFYEQYF
abundance: -
v_gene: TRBV6-5
j_gene: TRBJ2-7

CDR3aa: CASSYLPPGRTEAFF
abundance: -
v_gene: TRBV6-5
j_gene: TRBJ1-1

CDR3aa: CSVEDNRGGFTSTDTQYF
abundance: once
v_gene: TRBV29-1
j_gene: TRBJ2-3

CDR3aa: CASSLSGASFLAKNIQYF
abundance: once
v_gene: TRBV2
j_gene: TRBJ2-4

CDR3aa: CAGRLGLDFNSPLHF
abundance: -
v_gene: TRBV2
j_gene: TRBJ1-6

CDR3aa: CASSYRGEVDTEAFF
abundance: -
v_gene: TRBV6-5
j_gene: TRBJ1-1

CDR3aa: CASRRGRGSGYTF
abundance: -
v_gene: TRBV19
j_gene: TRBJ1-2

CDR3aa: CASSLATVGANQPQHF
abundance: few
v_gene: TRBV5-6
j_gene: TRBJ1-5